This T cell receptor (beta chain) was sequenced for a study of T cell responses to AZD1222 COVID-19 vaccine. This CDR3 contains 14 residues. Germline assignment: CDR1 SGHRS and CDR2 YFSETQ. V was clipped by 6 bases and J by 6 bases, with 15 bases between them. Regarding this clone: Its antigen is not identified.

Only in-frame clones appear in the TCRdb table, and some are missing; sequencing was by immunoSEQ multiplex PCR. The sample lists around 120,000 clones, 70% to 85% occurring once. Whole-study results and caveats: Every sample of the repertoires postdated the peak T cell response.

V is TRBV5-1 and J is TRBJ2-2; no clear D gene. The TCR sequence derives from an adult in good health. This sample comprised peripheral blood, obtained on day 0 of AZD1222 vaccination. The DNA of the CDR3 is TGCGCCAGCAACATCGCCGTCGGAGCCGGGGAGCTGTTTTTT. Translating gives CASNIAVGAGELFF. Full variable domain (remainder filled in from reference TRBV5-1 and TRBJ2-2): KAGVTQTPRYLIKTRGQQVTLSCSPISGHRSVSWYQQTPGQGLQFLFEYFSETQRNKGNFPGRFSGRQFSNSRSEMNVSTLELGDSALYLCASNIAVGAGELFFGEGSRLTVL.